This T cell receptor beta chain was retrieved from a study of cytomegalovirus exposure and HLA in healthy donors. Broader study findings: Exclusion as indistinguishable affected some V segments, including TRBV6-2 and TRBV6-3.

Each donor was nominally healthy when sampled (though unrecorded immune exposures were likely). The CDR3 extends over 12 amino acids. The germline V gene has CDR1 GTSNPN and CDR2 SVGIG (reference sequence). Trimming shortened V by 1 base and J by 4 bases, and 6 bases separated the two germline ends. PCR involved 60 Vbeta and 13 Jbeta primers. Measured with immunoSEQ multiplex PCR; TCRdb has only the in-frame clones, and not every one. The table includes about 160,000 clones, 82% detected once. Only one count was recorded for this clone. Its specificity is unknown. This chain connects TRBV30 to TRBJ2-3; D possibly corresponds to TRBD2 (6 bases). The source is a girl aged 10-17 years in good health and CMV-seropositive. Material for sequencing was PBMCs. CDR3 bases: TGTGCCTGGAGTGCGGGGGCAGATACGCAGTATTTT. Encoded protein: CAWSAGADTQYF.